The subject of this entry is one TCR beta chain. Antigen specificity is unknown. The sample carries other DNA sequences with the same CDR3. Sequencing used immunoSEQ multiplex PCR; TCRdb keeps in-frame clones, though not all of them. The sample has about 77,000 clones, around 74% seen once; the top ten hold roughly 9.8%. These data originate in a study of radiotherapy plus CTLA-4 blockade in lung cancer. Overall study: Objective responses were documented in under 20% of patients, with disease control in roughly 31%. Points from the study as a whole: Alongside interferon-beta, early blood T cell clone dynamics were reportedly the best predictor of response. Expansion of tumor-derived TCR clones was observed in blood after radiotherapy plus ipilimumab.

With ipilimumab providing CTLA-4 blockade, focal radiation was administered to patients who had chemo-refractory metastatic non-small-cell lung cancer. This CDR3 is 16 amino acids long. J lost 1 base, V lost 0 bases, and 1 base had no gene match. Germline CDR1 is SGHRS and CDR2 is YFSETQ. This sequence was found in a human donor with non-small cell lung cancer whose response to radiotherapy plus ipilimumab could not be evaluated. The genes are TRBV5-1 and TRBJ2-3, with 11 bases aligning to TRBD2. Sample: peripheral blood, taken from a patient treated with radiotherapy plus ipilimumab. The CDR3 reads CASSLVLAGGTDTQYF. The DNA for the CDR3 is TGCGCCAGCAGCTTGGTACTAGCGGGGGGCACAGATACGCAGTATTTT.